The 6 T cell receptor beta chains below come from one sample, sequenced in a study of a mutant IDH1 vaccine in newly diagnosed glioma. Assay used: immunoSEQ multiplex PCR; TCRdb lists only in-frame clones, some missing. The sample has approximately 54,000 clones; approximately 80% are singletons. The time point: baseline, week 1 (first vaccination visit). Treatment: pre-vaccination baseline after standard-of-care therapy. The source material was PBMCs, sampled from a glioma patient treated with radiotherapy, temozolomide or both. Receptor source: a man aged 18 to 29 with glioma.

The V call is TRBV7-9, the J call TRBJ1-2; 12 bases fit TRBD1. V gave up 5 bases and J gave up 4 bases; unmatched junction bases: 11. Per germline, CDR1 SEHNR and CDR2 FQNEAQ (reference sequence). CDR3 size: 17 residues. The CDR3 nucleotides are TGTGCCAGCAGCATTGGGACAGGGGGCGCTGAGGCCTATGGCTACACCTTC. Translated: CASSIGTGGAEAYGYTF.

In its sample, this clone is medium-sized (0.01 to 0.1%). The chain is built from TRBV5-5 and TRBJ2-3, with D maybe TRBD1 (6 bases). Trimming removed 4 bases from V and 2 bases from J, with 20 bases in between. Germline V gives CDR1 SGHKS, CDR2 YYEKEE (reference sequence). The CDR3 length is 17 residues. CDR3 protein: CASSTGQTLGPTDTQYF. The CDR3 nucleotides read TGTGCCAGCAGCACGGGACAAACTCTAGGCCCCACAGATACGCAGTATTTT.

The rearrangement joins TRBV2 to TRBJ2-7; 10 nucleotides align to TRBD1. J gave up 7 bases and V 7 bases, and 7 bases lay outside the gene matches. The V gene's germline CDR1 is SNHLY and CDR2 FYNNEI. The CDR3 contains 13 residues. This CDR3 is CASTRQGAGEQYF. The CDR3 DNA sequence: TGTGCCAGCACCCGACAGGGGGCTGGAGAGCAGTACTTC.

This clone occurred many times. The chain couples TRBV19 to TRBJ1-5, with D uncertain. The CDR3 contains 13 residues. Germline CDR1 is LNHDA and CDR2 is SQIVND (reference sequence). Trimming cost V 3 bases and J 4 bases, with 7 bases left between them. CDR3 sequence reads: CASSMAGNQPQHF. The CDR3 nucleotides read TGTGCCAGTAGTATGGCGGGAAATCAGCCCCAGCATTTT.

The gene calls are TRBV6-6 and TRBJ1-2, with a possible D match to TRBD1 (5 bases). There are 14 residues in the CDR3. Germline V gene lookup returns CDR1 MNHNY and CDR2 SVGAGI (reference sequence). Trimming shortened V by 2 bases and J by 6 bases, and 13 bases separated the two germline ends. The CDR3 reads CASSYRPGPDGYTF. Here the CDR3 DNA reads TGTGCCAGCAGTTACCGTCCAGGGCCCGATGGCTACACCTTC.

The chain carries TRBV18 and TRBJ2-7; D uncertain. CDR3 size: 13 residues. V was pared by 4 bases and J by 0 bases, with 7 bases between. Germline CDR1 KGHSH, CDR2 LQKENI. Here the CDR3 reads CASSQGPSYEQYF. Here the CDR3 DNA reads TGTGCCAGCTCACAGGGTCCCTCCTACGAGCAGTACTTC. The full variable domain, with the rest looked up from reference TRBV18 and TRBJ2-7, is NAGVMQNPRHLVRRRGQEARLRCSPMKGHSHVYWYRQLPEEGLKFMVYLQKENIIDESGMPKERFSAEFPKEGPSILRIQQVVRGDSAAYFCASSQGPSYEQYFGPGTRLTVT.